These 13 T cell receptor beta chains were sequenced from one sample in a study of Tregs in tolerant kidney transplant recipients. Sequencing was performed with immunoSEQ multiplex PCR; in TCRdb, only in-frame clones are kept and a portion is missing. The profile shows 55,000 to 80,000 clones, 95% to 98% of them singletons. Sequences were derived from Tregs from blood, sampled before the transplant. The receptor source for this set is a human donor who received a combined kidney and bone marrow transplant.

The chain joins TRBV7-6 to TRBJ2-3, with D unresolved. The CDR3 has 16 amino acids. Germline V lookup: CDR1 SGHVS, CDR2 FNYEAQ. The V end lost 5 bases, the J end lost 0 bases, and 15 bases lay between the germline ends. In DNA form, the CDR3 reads TGTGCCAGCAGCCGATCGAACGGAGCTAGCACAGATACGCAGTATTTT. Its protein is CASSRSNGASTDTQYF.

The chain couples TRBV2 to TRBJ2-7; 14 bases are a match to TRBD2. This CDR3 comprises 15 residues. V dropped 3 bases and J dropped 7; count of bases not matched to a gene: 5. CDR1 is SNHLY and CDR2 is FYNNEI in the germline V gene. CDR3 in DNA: TGTGCCAGCAGTGAGAGACTAGCGGGGGGGAGGGAGCAGTACTTC. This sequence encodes CASSERLAGGREQYF. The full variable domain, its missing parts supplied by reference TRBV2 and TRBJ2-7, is EPEVTQTPSHQVTQMGQEVILRCVPISNHLYFYWYRQILGQKVEFLVSFYNNEISEKSEIFDDQFSVERPDGSNFTLKIRSTKLEDSAMYFCASSERLAGGREQYFGPGTRLTVT.

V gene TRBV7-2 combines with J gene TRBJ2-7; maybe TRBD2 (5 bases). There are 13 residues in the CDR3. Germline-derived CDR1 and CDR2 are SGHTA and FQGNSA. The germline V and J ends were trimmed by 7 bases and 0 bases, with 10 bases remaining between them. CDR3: CASNSGSSYEQYF. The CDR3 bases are TGTGCCAGCAACTCGGGGAGCTCCTACGAGCAGTACTTC.

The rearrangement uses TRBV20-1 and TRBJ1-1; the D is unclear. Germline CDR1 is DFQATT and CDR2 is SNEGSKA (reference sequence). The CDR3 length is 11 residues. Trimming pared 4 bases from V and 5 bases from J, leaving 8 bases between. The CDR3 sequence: CSATRETEAFF. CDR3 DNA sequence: TGCAGTGCTACGAGAGAGACTGAAGCTTTCTTT.

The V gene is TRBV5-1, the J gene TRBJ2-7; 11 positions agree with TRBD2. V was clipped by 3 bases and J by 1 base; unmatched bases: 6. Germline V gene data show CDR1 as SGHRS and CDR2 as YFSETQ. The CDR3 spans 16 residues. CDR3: CASSSRTSGPSYEQYF. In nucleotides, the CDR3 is TGCGCCAGCAGCTCTCGGACTAGCGGGCCTTCCTACGAGCAGTACTTC.

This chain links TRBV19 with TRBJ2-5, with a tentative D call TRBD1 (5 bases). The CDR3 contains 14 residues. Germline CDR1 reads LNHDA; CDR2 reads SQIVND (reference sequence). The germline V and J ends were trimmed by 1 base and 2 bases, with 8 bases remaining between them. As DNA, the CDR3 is TGTGCCAGTAGTATAGGAACAGGTCAAGAGACCCAGTACTTC. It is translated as CASSIGTGQETQYF.

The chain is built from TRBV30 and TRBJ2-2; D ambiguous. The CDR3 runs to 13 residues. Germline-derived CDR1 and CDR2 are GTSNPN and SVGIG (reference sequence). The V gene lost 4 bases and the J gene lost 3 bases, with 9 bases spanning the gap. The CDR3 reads CAWMAGYTGELFF. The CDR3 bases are TGTGCCTGGATGGCAGGTTACACCGGGGAGCTGTTTTTT.

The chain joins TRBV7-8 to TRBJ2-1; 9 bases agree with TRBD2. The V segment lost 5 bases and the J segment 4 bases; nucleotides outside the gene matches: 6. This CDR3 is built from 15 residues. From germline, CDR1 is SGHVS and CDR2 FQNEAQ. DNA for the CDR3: TGTGCCAGCAGCGGAGCGGGGGGCGAATACAATGAGCAGTTCTTC. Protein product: CASSGAGGEYNEQFF.

DNA of the CDR3: TGTGCCAGCAGTGGAGGGGGCGGGAGGGGCTACAATGAGCAGTTCTTC. Translating it yields CASSGGGGRGYNEQFF. The J gene is TRBJ2-1, the V gene TRBV6-1; TRBD2 agrees at 9 bases. This CDR3 is 16 amino acids long. Germline CDR1 reads MNHNS; CDR2 reads SASEGT. V dropped 4 bases and J dropped 3; count of bases not matched to a gene: 7.

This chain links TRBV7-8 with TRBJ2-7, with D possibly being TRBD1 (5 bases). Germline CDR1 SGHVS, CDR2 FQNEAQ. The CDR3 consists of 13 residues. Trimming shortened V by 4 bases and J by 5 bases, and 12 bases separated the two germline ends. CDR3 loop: CASSWGRVNEQYF. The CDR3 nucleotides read TGTGCCAGCAGCTGGGGCAGGGTAAACGAGCAGTACTTC.

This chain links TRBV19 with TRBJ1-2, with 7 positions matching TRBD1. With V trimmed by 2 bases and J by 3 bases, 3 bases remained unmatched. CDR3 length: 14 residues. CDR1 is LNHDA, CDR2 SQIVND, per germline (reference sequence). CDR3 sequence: CASSIIQGYYGYTF. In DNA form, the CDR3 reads TGTGCCAGTAGTATAATACAGGGGTACTATGGCTACACCTTC.

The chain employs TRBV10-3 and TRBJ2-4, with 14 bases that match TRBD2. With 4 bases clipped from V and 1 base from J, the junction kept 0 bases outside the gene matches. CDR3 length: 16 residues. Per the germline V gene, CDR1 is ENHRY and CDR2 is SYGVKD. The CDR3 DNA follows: TGTGCCATCAGTGGGACTAGCGGGGGGGCCAAAAACATTCAGTACTTC. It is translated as CAISGTSGGAKNIQYF.

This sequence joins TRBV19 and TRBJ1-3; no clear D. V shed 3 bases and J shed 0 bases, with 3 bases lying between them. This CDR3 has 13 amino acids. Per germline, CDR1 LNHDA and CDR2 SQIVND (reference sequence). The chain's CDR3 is CASSILSGNTIYF. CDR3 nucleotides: TGTGCCAGTAGTATCCTCTCTGGAAACACCATATATTTT.